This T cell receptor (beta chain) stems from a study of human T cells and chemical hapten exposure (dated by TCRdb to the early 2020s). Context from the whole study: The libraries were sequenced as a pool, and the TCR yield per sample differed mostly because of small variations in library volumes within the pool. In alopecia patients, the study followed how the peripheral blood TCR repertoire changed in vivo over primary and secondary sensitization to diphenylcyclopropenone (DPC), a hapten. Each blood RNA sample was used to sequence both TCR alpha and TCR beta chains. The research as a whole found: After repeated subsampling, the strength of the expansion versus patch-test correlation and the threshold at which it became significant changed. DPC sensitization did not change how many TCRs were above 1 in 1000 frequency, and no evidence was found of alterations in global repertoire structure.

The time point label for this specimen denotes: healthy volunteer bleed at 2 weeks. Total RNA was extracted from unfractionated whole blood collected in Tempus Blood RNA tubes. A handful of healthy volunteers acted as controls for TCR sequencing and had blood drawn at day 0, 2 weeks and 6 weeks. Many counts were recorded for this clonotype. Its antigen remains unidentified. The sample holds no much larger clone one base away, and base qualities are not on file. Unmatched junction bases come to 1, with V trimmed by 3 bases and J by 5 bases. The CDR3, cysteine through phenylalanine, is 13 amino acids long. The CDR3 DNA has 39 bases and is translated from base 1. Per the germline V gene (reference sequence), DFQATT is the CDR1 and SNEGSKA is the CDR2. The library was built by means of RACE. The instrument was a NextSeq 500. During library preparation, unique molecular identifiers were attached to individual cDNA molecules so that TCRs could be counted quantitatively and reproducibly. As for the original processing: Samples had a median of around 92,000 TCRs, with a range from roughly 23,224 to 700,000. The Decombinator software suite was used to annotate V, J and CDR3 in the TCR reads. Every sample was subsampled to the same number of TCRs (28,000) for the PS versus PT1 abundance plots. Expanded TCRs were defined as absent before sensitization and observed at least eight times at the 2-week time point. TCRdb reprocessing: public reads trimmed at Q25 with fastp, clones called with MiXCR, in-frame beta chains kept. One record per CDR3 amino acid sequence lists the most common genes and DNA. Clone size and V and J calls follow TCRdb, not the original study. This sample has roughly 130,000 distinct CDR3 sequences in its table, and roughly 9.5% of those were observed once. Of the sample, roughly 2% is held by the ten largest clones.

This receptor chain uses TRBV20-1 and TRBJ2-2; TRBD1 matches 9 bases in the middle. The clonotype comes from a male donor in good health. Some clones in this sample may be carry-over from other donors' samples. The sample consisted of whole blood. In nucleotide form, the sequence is TGCAGTGCTAGGGGGACAGGGACCGGGGAGCTGTTTTTT. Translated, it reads CSARGTGTGELFF.